The clone carrying this TCR beta chain was detected only once. Original analysis: Estimated nucleated cell counts came from reference gene primer amplification. Measured with immunoSEQ multiplex PCR; TCRdb has only the in-frame clones, and not every one. V, J and clone size were drawn from that table, and D and trimming were deduced from the DNA. The sample contains around 250,000 clones, 86% of which appear only once. The data stem from a study of blood T cell repertoires in COVID-19. On the study more broadly: PBMCs, B-cell-depleted T cells, or T cells were the source of the cDNA or gDNA that made up the material.

J lost 1 base, V lost 3 bases, and 9 bases had no gene match. Germline V lookup: CDR1 LGHDT, CDR2 YNNKEL (reference sequence). The CDR3 totals 16 residues. The gene calls are TRBV3-1 (or the pseudogene TRBV3-2) and TRBJ2-7, with 7 bases fitting TRBD1. Sequencing was done on a sample of peripheral blood. This clonotype was sampled from a man aged 80 or over with acute or convalescent COVID-19. The CDR3 nucleotides read TGTGCCAGCAGCCACAGCTTACAGGGGACATCCTACGAGCAGTACTTC. Protein product: CASSHSLQGTSYEQYF.